One and the same sample provided the 20 T cell receptor beta chains below, sequenced in a study of T cell responses to AZD1222 COVID-19 vaccine (dated by TCRdb to the early 2020s). Receptor amplification or capture employed the immunoSEQ multiplex PCR assay. Here the immuneACCESS table is served through TCRdb, limited to in-frame sequences with V and J called. Missing clones are a known gap in these copies; in checked studies unresolved V genes cover under half, and the rest lacks a known reason. This sample comprises around 120,000 clones, over 80% of them detected only once. The ten most abundant clones make up 11% to 15% of the sample. The meaning of the sample's time point label: baseline before first vaccination. The specimen comprised peripheral blood, sampled on day 0 of AZD1222 vaccination. Every receptor here comes from an adult in good health.

J is TRBJ1-4 and V is TRBV6-5; D is unresolved. Germline V CDR1 and CDR2: MNHEY, SVGAGI. This CDR3 contains 14 residues. V gave up 8 bases and J gave up 5 bases, with 15 bases separating them. CDR3: CASANGRANEKLFF. DNA of the CDR3: TGTGCCAGCGCCAACGGGAGGGCCAATGAAAAACTGTTTTTT.

The chain recombines TRBV6-4 with TRBJ1-1; TRBD1 might be the D (5 bases). Trimming took 7 bases from V and 0 from J, leaving 12 bases between them. Germline CDR1 reads MRHNA; CDR2 reads SNTAGT. The CDR3 loop spans 14 amino acids. The CDR3 DNA reads TGTGCCAGCAAGGCGGGACGTCTGAACACTGAAGCTTTCTTT. Translating gives CASKAGRLNTEAFF.

This clone was found a few times. The chain links TRBV24-1 to TRBJ1-5; 7 positions match TRBD1. CDR1 is KGHDR and CDR2 is SFDVKD in the germline V gene. Unmatched junction bases numbered 3, after V lost 4 bases and J lost 1 base. This CDR3 is 15 amino acids long. CDR3: CATSDKGASNQPQHF. The CDR3 DNA is TGTGCCACCAGTGACAAGGGGGCGAGCAATCAGCCCCAGCATTTT.

The chain couples TRBV7-8 to TRBJ2-7; D perhaps matches TRBD2 (5 bases). The V end was cut by 4 bases, the J end by 3 bases, with 13 bases between. The CDR3 totals 14 residues. Germline V gene data show CDR1 as SGHVS and CDR2 as FQNEAQ. CDR3 sequence: CASSSRTSLYEQYF. The CDR3 coding sequence is TGTGCCAGCAGCTCTCGGACTTCCCTCTACGAGCAGTACTTC. Full variable domain (rest looked up from reference TRBV7-8 and TRBJ2-7): GAGVSQSPRYKVAKRGQDVALRCDPISGHVSLFWYQQALGQGPEFLTYFQNEAQLDKSGLPSDRFFAERPEGSVSTLKIQRTQQEDSAVYLCASSSRTSLYEQYFGPGTRLTVT.

The chain recombines TRBV4-1 with TRBJ2-3, with 8 bases that match TRBD1. V was pared by 1 base and J by 3 bases, with 3 bases of the junction left unmatched. The germline V gene encodes CDR1 MGHRA and CDR2 YSYEKL. CDR3 length equals 15 residues. CDR3 DNA sequence: TGCGCCAGCAGCCAAGTTCAGGGGGCGACAGATACGCAGTATTTT. Translating gives CASSQVQGATDTQYF.

The V and J genes are TRBV28 and TRBJ2-7; 8 bases match TRBD1. The V and J ends lost 7 bases and 5 bases, in that order; junction bases with no gene match: 10. CDR1 and CDR2 (germline): MDHEN, SYDVKM. There are 14 residues in the CDR3. The CDR3 here is CASMGGQGAHEQYF. In DNA form, the CDR3 reads TGTGCCAGCATGGGCGGACAGGGAGCCCACGAGCAGTACTTC.

The genes are TRBV4-3 and TRBJ2-7; TRBD2 matches at 9 bases. CDR1 and CDR2 (germline): LGHNA, YSLEER. Trimming took 1 base from V and 6 from J; bases not matched to a gene: 7. CDR3 size: 15 residues. Here the CDR3 DNA reads TGCGCCAGCAGCCAAGTTGCGGGGGGGCAGGTCGAGCAGTACTTC. Its protein is CASSQVAGGQVEQYF.

This rearrangement joins TRBV30 to TRBJ1-1; 7 nucleotides line up with TRBD1. V lost 7 bases, J lost 5 bases, and 4 bases stayed unmatched. This CDR3 spans 11 amino acids. Germline lookup yields CDR1 GTSNPN and CDR2 SVGIG (reference sequence). The CDR3 sequence is CAYYRGTEAFF. CDR3 in DNA: TGTGCCTACTACAGGGGAACTGAAGCTTTCTTT.

Turning to this clone: The identical CDR3 is also encoded by other nucleotide sequences in the sample. The chain uses TRBV5-6 and TRBJ1-2, with 10 bases matching TRBD1. Germline lookup yields CDR1 SGHDT and CDR2 YYEEEE. The CDR3 is 15 amino acids. V shed 0 bases and J 2 bases; nucleotides not matched to a gene: 1. CDR3 DNA sequence: TGTGCCAGCAGCTTGGCGGGACAGGGGAACTATGGCTACACCTTC. Amino acid sequence: CASSLAGQGNYGYTF.

CDR3 in amino acids: CASSRGTGTYEQYF. CDR3 bases: TGTGCCAGCAGCCGCGGGACGGGAACCTACGAGCAGTACTTC. The chain combines TRBV7-2 with TRBJ2-7; D may be TRBD2 (6 bases). The germline V gene has CDR1 SGHTA and CDR2 FQGNSA. Trimming took 5 bases from V and 2 from J, leaving 13 bases between them. This CDR3 is 14 amino acids long.

The J gene is TRBJ1-1, the V gene TRBV7-2; no clear D. The CDR3 has 11 residues. Deletions cut 5 bases from V and 8 bases from J, with 9 bases between. Looked up from germline, CDR1 is SGHTA and CDR2 is FQGNSA. In DNA, the CDR3 is TGTGCCAGCAGCAACCTGGTGGAAGCTTTCTTT. Translation: CASSNLVEAFF.

The chain has TRBV9 and TRBJ2-6; no definite D call. The germline V and J ends were trimmed by 5 bases and 3 bases, with 0 bases remaining between them. Germline CDR1 is SGDLS and CDR2 is YYNGEE. The length of the CDR3 is 11 residues. The CDR3 DNA is TGTGCCAGCAGTGGGGCCAACGTCCTGACTTTC. Protein: CASSGANVLTF.

The rearrangement joins TRBV9 to TRBJ1-2; D perhaps matches TRBD1 (5 bases). This CDR3 has 15 amino acids. Trimming left V 5 bases short and J 4 bases short, with 18 bases between. Germline V gene lookup returns CDR1 SGDLS and CDR2 YYNGEE. The CDR3 DNA reads as TGTGCCAGCAGTGGCTTGTGGGGGACGCTCTATGGCTACACCTTC. Residues: CASSGLWGTLYGYTF.

The chain carries TRBV7-9 and TRBJ2-2; D is tentatively TRBD1 or TRBD2 (5 bases each). Trimming stripped 5 bases from V and 4 bases from J, with 20 bases between. The length of the CDR3 is 17 residues. From germline, CDR1 is SEHNR and CDR2 FQNEAQ (reference sequence). The CDR3: CASSIRTSGVATGELFF. The CDR3 DNA reads as TGTGCCAGCAGCATTAGGACAAGCGGAGTAGCCACCGGGGAGCTGTTTTTT.

The V and J genes are TRBV5-4 and TRBJ1-2, with D perhaps matching TRBD1 (6 bases). CDR1 and CDR2 from the germline V gene are SGHNT and YYREEE (reference sequence). V lost 7 bases to trimming and J lost 4 bases, with 20 bases between them. This CDR3 is built from 15 residues. The CDR3 coding sequence is TGTGCCAGCGGAACACAGGGAATCGCGGGCTATGGCTACACCTTC. Amino acid sequence: CASGTQGIAGYGYTF.

This clone has more than one count but fewer than ten. This chain links TRBV10-3 with TRBJ2-6; tentative D call: TRBD2 (6 bases). The CDR3 is 17 residues long. The V gene's germline CDR1 is ENHRY and CDR2 SYGVKD. Trimming stripped 3 bases from V and 2 bases from J, with 14 bases between. CDR3 bases: TGTGCCATCAGTGAAAAGGGGCGGGGAGCTGGGGCCAACGTCCTGACTTTC. This sequence encodes CAISEKGRGAGANVLTF.

The chain links TRBV2 to TRBJ1-3; maybe TRBD1 (5 bases). Looked up from germline, CDR1 is SNHLY and CDR2 is FYNNEI. Trimming left V 6 bases short and J 1 base short, with 13 bases between. The CDR3 runs 15 residues. The CDR3 protein is CASSQVRGSGNTIYF. Here the CDR3 DNA reads TGTGCCAGCAGCCAAGTAAGGGGTTCTGGAAACACCATATATTTT. The full variable domain, in which reference TRBV2 and TRBJ1-3 provide the parts outside the CDR3, is EPEVTQTPSHQVTQMGQEVILRCVPISNHLYFYWYRQILGQKVEFLVSFYNNEISEKSEIFDDQFSVERPDGSNFTLKIRSTKLEDSAMYFCASSQVRGSGNTIYFGEGSWLTVV.

The rearrangement joins TRBV28 to TRBJ1-1; unclear D gene. The CDR3 spans 17 residues. V shed 2 bases and J shed 5 bases, with 21 bases lying between them. Looked up from germline, CDR1 is MDHEN and CDR2 is SYDVKM. CDR3 in DNA: TGTGCCAGCAGTTTAGTTCGACGGGGTCCCAAGAGGACTGAAGCTTTCTTT. Translation gives CASSLVRRGPKRTEAFF.

This clone was recorded once. The chain links TRBV6-2 or TRBV6-3 to TRBJ2-7, with D uncertain. Germline V gene lookup returns CDR1 MNHEY and CDR2 SVGEGT. CDR3 length equals 14 residues. V lost 4 bases and J 5 bases, leaving 15 bases between the germline ends. The CDR3: CASSLGRARNEQYF. CDR3 nucleotides: TGTGCCAGCAGTTTAGGTAGGGCAAGGAACGAGCAGTACTTC.

The chain carries TRBV9 and TRBJ2-1, with D possibly being TRBD2 (6 bases). V lost 4 bases, J lost 5 bases, and 16 bases lay in between. The CDR3 totals 15 residues. In germline, CDR1 is SGDLS, CDR2 YYNGEE. Written as DNA, the CDR3 is TGTGCCAGCAGCCCCCGAATAGCGGAAGACAATGAGCAGTTCTTC. Its protein product is CASSPRIAEDNEQFF.